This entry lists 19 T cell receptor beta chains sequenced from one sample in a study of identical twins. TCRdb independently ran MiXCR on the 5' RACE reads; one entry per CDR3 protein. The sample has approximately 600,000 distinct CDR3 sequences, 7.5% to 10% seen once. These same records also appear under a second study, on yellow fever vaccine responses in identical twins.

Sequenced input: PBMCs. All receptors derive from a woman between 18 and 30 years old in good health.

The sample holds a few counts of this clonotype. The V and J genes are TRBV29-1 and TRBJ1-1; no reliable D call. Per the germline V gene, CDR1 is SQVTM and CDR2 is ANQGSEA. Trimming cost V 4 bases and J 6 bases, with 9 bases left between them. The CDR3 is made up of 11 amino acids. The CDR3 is CSVGIRSEAFF. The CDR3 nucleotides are TGCAGCGTTGGAATCCGGTCTGAAGCTTTCTTT. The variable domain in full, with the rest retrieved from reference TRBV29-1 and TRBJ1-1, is SAVISQKPSRDICQRGTSLTIQCQVDSQVTMMFWYRQQPGQSLTLIATANQGSEATYESGFVIDKFPISRPNLTFSTLTVSNMSPEDSSIYLCSVGIRSEAFFGQGTRLTVV.

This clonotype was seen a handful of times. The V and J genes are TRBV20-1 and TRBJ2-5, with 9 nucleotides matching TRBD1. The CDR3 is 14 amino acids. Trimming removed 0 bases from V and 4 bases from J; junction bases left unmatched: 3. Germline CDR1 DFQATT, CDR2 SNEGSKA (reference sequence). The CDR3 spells CSARDKDRGETQYF. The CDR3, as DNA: TGCAGTGCTAGAGATAAGGACAGGGGAGAGACCCAGTACTTC.

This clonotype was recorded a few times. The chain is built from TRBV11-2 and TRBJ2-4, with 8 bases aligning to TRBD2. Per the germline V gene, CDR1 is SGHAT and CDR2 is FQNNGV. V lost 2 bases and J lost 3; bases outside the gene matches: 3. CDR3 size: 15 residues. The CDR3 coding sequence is TGTGCCAGCAGCTTAACTAGCGGAGTCAAAAACATTCAGTACTTC. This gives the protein CASSLTSGVKNIQYF.

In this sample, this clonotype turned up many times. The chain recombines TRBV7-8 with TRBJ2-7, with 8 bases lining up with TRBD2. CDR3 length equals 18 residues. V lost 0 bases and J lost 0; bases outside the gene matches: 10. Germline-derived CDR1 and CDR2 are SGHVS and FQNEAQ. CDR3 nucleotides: TGTGCCAGCAGCTTAGCCTTGGGTAGCGGGAAAATCTCCTACGAGCAGTACTTC. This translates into CASSLALGSGKISYEQYF.

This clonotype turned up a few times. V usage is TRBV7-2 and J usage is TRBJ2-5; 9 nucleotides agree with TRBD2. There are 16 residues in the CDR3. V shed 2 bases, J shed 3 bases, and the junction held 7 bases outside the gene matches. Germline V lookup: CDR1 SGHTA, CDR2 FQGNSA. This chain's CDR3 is CASSLIAGARKETQYF. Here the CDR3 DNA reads TGTGCCAGCAGCTTAATAGCGGGGGCGCGGAAAGAGACCCAGTACTTC.

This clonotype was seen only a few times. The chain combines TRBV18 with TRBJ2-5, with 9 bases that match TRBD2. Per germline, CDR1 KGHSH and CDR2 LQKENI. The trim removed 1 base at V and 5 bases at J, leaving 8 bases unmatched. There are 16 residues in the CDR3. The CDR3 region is CASSPRLAEGVETQYF. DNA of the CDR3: TGTGCCAGCTCACCACGACTAGCGGAGGGCGTTGAGACCCAGTACTTC.

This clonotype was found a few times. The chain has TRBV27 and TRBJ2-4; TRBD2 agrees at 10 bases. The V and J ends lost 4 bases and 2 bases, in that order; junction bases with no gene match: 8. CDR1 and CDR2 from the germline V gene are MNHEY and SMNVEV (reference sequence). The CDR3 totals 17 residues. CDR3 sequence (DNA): TGTGCCAGCAGTTGGGCCGGGACTAGCGTCACCAAAAACATTCAGTACTTC. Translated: CASSWAGTSVTKNIQYF.

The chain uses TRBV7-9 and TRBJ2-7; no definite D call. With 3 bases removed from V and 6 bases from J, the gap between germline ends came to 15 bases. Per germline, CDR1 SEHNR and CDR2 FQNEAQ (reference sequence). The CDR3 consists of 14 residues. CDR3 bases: TGTGCCAGCAGCTTGAAGATGGACGAAGGCGAGCAGTACTTC. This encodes CASSLKMDEGEQYF.

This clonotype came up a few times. The CDR3 protein is CASRKTLGQGLYEQYF. Written as DNA, the CDR3 is TGTGCCAGCAGGAAAACTTTAGGACAGGGGCTATACGAGCAGTACTTC. This rearrangement joins TRBV7-9 to TRBJ2-7; TRBD1 aligns across 9 bases. With 6 bases clipped from V and 4 bases from J, the junction kept 13 bases outside the gene matches. The length of the CDR3 is 16 residues. Germline lookup yields CDR1 SEHNR and CDR2 FQNEAQ (reference sequence).

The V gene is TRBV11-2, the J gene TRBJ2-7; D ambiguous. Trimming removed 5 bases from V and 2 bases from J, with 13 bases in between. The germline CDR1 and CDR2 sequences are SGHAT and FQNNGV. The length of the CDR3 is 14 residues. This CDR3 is CASSLSGPPYEQYF. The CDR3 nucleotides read TGTGCCAGCAGCCTATCCGGGCCCCCCTACGAGCAGTACTTC.

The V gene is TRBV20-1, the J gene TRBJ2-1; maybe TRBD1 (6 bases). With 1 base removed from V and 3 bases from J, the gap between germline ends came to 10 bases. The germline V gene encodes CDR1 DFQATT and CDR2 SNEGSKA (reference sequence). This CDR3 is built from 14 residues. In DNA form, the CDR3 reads TGCAGTGCTAGAGGGGGGCCCAGCTACAATGAGCAGTTCTTC. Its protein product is CSARGGPSYNEQFF.

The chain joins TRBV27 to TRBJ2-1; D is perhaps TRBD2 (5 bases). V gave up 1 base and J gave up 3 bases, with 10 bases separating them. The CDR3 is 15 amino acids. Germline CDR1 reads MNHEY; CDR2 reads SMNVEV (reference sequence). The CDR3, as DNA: TGTGCCAGCAGTTTATATACGGGAAACTACAATGAGCAGTTCTTC. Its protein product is CASSLYTGNYNEQFF.

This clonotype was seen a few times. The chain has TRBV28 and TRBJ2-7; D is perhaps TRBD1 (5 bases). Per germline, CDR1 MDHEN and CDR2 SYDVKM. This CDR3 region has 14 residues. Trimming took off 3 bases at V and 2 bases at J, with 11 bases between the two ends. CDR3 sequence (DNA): TGTGCCAGCAGTTTTCAGGGAATGCCCTACGAGCAGTACTTC. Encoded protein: CASSFQGMPYEQYF.

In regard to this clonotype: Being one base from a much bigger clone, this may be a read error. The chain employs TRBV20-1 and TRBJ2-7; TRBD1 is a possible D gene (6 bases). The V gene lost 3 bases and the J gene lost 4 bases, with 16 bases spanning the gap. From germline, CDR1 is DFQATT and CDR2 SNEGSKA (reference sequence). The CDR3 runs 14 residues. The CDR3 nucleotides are TGCAGTGCTAGTCTCGAGGGGGTAGTTTACGAGCAGTACTTC. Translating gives CSASLEGVVYEQYF.

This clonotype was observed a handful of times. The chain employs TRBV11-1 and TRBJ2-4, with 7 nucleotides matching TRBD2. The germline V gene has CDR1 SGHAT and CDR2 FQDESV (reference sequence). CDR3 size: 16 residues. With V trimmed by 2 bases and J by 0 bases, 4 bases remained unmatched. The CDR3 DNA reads TGTGCCAGCAGCTTAAGCGGGATCCAAGCCAAAAACATTCAGTACTTC. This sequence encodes CASSLSGIQAKNIQYF.

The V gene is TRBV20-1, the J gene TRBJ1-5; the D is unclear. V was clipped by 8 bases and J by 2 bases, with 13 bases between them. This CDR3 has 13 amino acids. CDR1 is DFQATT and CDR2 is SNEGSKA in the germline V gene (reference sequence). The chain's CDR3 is CSSSIGGNQPQHF. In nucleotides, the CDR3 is TGCAGTTCTTCCATCGGGGGCAATCAGCCCCAGCATTTT.

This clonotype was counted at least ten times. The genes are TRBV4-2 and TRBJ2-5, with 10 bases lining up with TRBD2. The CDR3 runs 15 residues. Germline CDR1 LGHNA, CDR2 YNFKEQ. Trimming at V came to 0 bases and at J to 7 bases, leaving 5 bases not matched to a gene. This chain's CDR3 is CASSQDLERGGTQYF. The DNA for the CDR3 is TGTGCCAGCAGCCAAGATCTGGAGCGGGGGGGGACCCAGTACTTC.

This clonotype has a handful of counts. The CDR3: CASSQDKLAGEYNEQFF. The CDR3 nucleotides are TGTGCCAGCAGCCAAGATAAATTAGCGGGGGAGTACAATGAGCAGTTCTTC. The chain recombines TRBV4-2 with TRBJ2-1; 9 bases align to TRBD2. The CDR3 spans 17 residues. Germline lookup yields CDR1 LGHNA and CDR2 YNFKEQ. Germline trimming cut 0 bases from V and 4 bases from J; bases unmatched to any gene: 7.

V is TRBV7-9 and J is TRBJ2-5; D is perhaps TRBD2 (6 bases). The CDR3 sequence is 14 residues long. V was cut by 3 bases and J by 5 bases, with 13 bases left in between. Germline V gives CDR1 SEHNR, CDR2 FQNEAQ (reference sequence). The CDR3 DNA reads TGTGCCAGCAGCTTCCTGGGGAGGAGGGAGACCCAGTACTTC. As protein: CASSFLGRRETQYF.